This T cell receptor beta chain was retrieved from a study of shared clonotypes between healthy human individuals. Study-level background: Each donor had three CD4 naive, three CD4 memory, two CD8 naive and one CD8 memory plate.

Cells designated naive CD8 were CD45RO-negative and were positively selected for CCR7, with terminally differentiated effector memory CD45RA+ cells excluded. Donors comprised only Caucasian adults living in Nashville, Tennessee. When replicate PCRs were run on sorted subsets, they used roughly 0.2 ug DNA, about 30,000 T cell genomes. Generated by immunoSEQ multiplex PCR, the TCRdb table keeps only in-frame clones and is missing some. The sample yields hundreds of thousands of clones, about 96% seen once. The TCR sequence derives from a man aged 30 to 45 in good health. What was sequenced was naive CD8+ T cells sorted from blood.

The CDR3 is CASSHSLDSRHEQYF. In DNA, the CDR3 is TGTGCCAGCAGCCATAGCCTGGACAGCCGTCACGAGCAGTACTTC. V gene TRBV7-9 combines with J gene TRBJ2-7, with TRBD1 as a possible D gene (6 bases). The CDR3 is 15 residues long. V shed 5 bases and J shed 5 bases, with 19 bases lying between them. Per the germline V gene, CDR1 is SEHNR and CDR2 is FQNEAQ (reference sequence).